This T cell receptor (beta chain) was identified during a study of regulatory T cells in long-lasting Graves disease. Study at large: The term persistent Graves' disease signified upward of 5 years on antithyroid drugs with positive TSH receptor antibodies.

The CDR3 consists of 12 residues. The germline CDR1 and CDR2 sequences are SNHLY and FYNNEI. The V end lost 4 bases, the J end lost 6 bases, and 10 bases lay between the germline ends. Study conclusions and caveats: Shared public clonotypes totalled approximately 3,000 in persistent patients, compared with about a thousand in new patients. There were preferences for TRBV28, TRBJ1-2 and TRBJ2-5 in persistent disease.

Indicated time point: persistent/refractory GD, antithyroid drugs over 5 years with positive TRAb. After RNA was extracted from PBMCs, the TCR library was made from it. Recruitment took place at an endocrinology department in Xi'an, China. Comments on this clonotype: Antigen: not known.

Arm-PCR of CDR3 regions and iRepertoire HTBI primers were the basis on which TCR beta libraries were built. TCRdb reprocessed the multiplex PCR reads with MiXCR, giving one entry per CDR3 protein. The data hold around 400,000 distinct CDR3 sequences, with more than 20% observed a single time. This clonotype was sampled from a woman between 40 and 55 years old with Graves disease. The V call is TRBV2, the J call TRBJ2-7; D not resolved. The specimen comprised peripheral blood mononuclear cells (PBMCs), sampled when the disease was refractory, from a patient treated with antithyroid drugs. CDR3 DNA: TGTGCCAGCAGTGGGGGTGGGTGCGAGCAGTACTTC. It translates to CASSGGGCEQYF.